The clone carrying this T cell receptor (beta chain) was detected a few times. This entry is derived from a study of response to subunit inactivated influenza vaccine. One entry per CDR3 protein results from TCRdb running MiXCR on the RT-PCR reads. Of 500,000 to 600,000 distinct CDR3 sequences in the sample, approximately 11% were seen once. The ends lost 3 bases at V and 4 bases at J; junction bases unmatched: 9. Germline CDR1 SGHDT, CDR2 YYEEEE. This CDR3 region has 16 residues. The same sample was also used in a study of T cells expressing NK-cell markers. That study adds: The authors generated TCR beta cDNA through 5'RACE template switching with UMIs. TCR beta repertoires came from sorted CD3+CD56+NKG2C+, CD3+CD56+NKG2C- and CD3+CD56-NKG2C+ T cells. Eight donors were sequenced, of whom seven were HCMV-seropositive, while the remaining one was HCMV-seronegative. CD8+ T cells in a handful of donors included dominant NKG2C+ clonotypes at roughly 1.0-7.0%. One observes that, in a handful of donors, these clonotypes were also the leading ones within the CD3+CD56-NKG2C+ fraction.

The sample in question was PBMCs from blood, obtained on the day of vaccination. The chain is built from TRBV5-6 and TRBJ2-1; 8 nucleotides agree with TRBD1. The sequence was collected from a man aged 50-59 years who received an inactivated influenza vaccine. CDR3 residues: CASSSPGDRIYNEQFF. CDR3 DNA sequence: TGTGCCAGCAGCTCGCCAGGGGACAGGATATACAATGAGCAGTTCTTC.